Following are 9 T cell receptor beta chains from one sample sequenced in a study of response to subunit inactivated influenza vaccine. A single record per CDR3 protein comes from TCRdb applying MiXCR to the RT-PCR reads. The sample holds more than 700,000 distinct CDR3 sequences, over 20% seen once. Sample: PBMCs from blood, taken about 5 days after vaccination. These receptors were collected from a man aged 50 to 59 who received an inactivated influenza vaccine.

The gene calls are TRBV7-9 and TRBJ1-6, with D possibly matching TRBD1 (5 bases). Germline V gene sequence: CDR1 SEHNR, CDR2 FQNEAQ (reference sequence). The CDR3 consists of 14 residues. The V end was cut by 3 bases, the J end by 5 bases, with 8 bases between. CDR3 bases: TGTGCCAGCAGCTTCTTCAGGGATAATTCACCCCTCCACTTT. This translates into CASSFFRDNSPLHF.

This clonotype has a handful of counts. V gene TRBV10-3 combines with J gene TRBJ2-1, with 8 bases fitting TRBD2. The CDR3 spans 15 residues. Germline V gene lookup returns CDR1 ENHRY and CDR2 SYGVKD. J lost 2 bases, V lost 11 bases, and 11 bases had no gene match. Here the CDR3 reads CASSGLARTYNEQFF. The DNA of the CDR3 is TGTGCCTCCAGCGGACTAGCCAGGACCTACAATGAGCAGTTCTTC.

This clonotype was detected only a few times. V gene TRBV5-1 combines with J gene TRBJ2-7, with 7 bases matching TRBD1. CDR3 size: 14 residues. Trimming cost V 2 bases and J 3 bases; bases outside gene matches: 5. From germline, CDR1 is SGHRS and CDR2 YFSETQ. The CDR3 reads CASSFFRDSYEQYF. CDR3 in DNA: TGCGCCAGCAGCTTTTTCCGGGACAGCTACGAGCAGTACTTC.

This clonotype was seen more than once but under ten times. The gene calls are TRBV29-1 and TRBJ2-7, with 11 bases that match TRBD1. From germline, CDR1 is SQVTM and CDR2 ANQGSEA. This CDR3 has 14 amino acids. V gave up 6 bases and J gave up 2 bases; unmatched junction bases: 6. The DNA for the CDR3 is TGCAGCGTCGGACAGGGGGCGAGGACCTACGAGCAGTACTTC. It is translated as CSVGQGARTYEQYF.

The chain links TRBV6-6 to TRBJ2-3; D remains ambiguous. Per the germline V gene, CDR1 is MNHNY and CDR2 is SVGAGI (reference sequence). V lost 10 bases and J lost 3, with 11 bases in between. The CDR3 consists of 12 residues. This CDR3 reads CATGVRTDTQYF. In nucleotides, the CDR3 is TGTGCCACGGGCGTGAGGACAGATACGCAGTATTTT.

This clonotype was recorded at least ten times. This chain links TRBV7-9 with TRBJ2-1; TRBD2 agrees at 9 bases. Germline lookup yields CDR1 SEHNR and CDR2 FQNEAQ (reference sequence). This CDR3 is built from 18 residues. After removal of 5 bases from V and 7 bases from J, the junction contained 18 bases not matched to a gene. The CDR3 loop reads CASSPNPRAGGPRNEQFF. The CDR3 DNA reads as TGTGCCAGCAGCCCCAACCCTAGGGCGGGAGGGCCGCGGAATGAGCAGTTCTTC.

The rearrangement uses TRBV15 and TRBJ2-1; D might be TRBD2 (5 bases). The CDR3 is 13 residues long. The V and J ends lost 4 bases and 3 bases respectively, with 7 bases between them. Germline CDR1 LNHNV, CDR2 YYDKDF (reference sequence). The chain's CDR3 is CATSMGDYNEQFF. DNA of the CDR3: TGTGCCACCAGCATGGGAGACTACAATGAGCAGTTCTTC.

This clonotype came up once. This chain links TRBV7-2 with TRBJ2-3, with no clear D. The CDR3 runs 14 residues. CDR1 and CDR2 (germline): SGHTA, FQGNSA. V lost 5 bases and J 4 bases, leaving 13 bases between the germline ends. The CDR3 protein is CASSPQSPPDTQYF. The CDR3 coding sequence is TGTGCCAGCAGCCCTCAATCGCCGCCAGATACGCAGTATTTT.

The chain is built from TRBV12-3 or TRBV12-4 and TRBJ1-4; TRBD1 aligns across 7 bases. J lost 10 bases, V lost 4 bases, and 6 bases had no gene match. CDR3 length: 13 amino acids. CDR3 region: CASSSGTAGKLFF. The DNA for the CDR3 is TGTGCCAGCAGTTCGGGGACAGCGGGAAAACTGTTTTTT.